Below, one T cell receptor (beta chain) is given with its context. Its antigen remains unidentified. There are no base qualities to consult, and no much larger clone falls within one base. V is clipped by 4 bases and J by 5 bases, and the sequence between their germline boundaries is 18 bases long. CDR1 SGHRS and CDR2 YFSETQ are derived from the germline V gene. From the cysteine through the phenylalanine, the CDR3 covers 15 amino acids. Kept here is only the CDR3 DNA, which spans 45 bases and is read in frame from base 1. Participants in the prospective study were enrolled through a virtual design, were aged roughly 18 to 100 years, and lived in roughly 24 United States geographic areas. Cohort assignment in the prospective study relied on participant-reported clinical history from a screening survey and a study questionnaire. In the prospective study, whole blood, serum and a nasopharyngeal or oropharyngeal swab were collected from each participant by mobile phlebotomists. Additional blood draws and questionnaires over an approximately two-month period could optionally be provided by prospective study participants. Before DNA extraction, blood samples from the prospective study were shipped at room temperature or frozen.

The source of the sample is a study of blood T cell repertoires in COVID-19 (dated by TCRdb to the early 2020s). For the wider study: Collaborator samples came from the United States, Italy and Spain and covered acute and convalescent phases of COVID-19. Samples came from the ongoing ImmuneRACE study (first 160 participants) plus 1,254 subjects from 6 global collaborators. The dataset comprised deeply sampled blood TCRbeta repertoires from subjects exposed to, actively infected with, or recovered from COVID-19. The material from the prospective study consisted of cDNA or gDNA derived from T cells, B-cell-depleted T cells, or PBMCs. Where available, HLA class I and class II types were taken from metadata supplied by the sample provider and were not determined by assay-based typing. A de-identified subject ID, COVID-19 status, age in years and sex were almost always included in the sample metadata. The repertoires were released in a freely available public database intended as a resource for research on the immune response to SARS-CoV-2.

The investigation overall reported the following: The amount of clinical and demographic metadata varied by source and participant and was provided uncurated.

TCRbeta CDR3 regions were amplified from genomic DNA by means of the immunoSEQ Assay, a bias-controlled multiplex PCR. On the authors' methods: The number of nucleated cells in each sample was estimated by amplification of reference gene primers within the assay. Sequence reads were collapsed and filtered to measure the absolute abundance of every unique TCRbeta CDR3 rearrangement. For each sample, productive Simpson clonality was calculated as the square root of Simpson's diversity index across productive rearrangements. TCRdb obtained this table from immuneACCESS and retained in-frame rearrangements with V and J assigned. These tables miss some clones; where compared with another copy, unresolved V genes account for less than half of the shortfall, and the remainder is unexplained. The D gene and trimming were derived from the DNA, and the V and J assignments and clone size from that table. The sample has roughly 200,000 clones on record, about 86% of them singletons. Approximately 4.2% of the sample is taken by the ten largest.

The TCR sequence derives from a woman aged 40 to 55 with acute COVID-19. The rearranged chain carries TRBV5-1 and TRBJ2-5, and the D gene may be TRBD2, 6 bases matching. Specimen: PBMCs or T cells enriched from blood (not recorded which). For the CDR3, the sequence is CASSRYEGRIETQYF. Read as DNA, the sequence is TGCGCCAGCAGCCGTTACGAGGGGAGGATCGAGACCCAGTACTTC. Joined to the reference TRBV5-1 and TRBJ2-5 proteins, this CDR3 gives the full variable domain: KAGVTQTPRYLIKTRGQQVTLSCSPISGHRSVSWYQQTPGQGLQFLFEYFSETQRNKGNFPGRFSGRQFSNSRSEMNVSTLELGDSALYLCASSRYEGRIETQYFGPGTRLLVL.